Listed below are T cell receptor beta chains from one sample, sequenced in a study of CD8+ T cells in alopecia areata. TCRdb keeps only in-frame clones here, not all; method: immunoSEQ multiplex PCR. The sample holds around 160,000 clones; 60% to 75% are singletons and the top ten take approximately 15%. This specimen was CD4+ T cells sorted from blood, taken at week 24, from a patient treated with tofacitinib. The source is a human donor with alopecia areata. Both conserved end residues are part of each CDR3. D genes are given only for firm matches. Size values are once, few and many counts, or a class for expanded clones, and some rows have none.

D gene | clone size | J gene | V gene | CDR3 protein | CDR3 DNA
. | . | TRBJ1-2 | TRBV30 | CAWDRAANYGYTF | TGTGCCTGGGACAGAGCTGCTAACTATGGCTACACCTTC
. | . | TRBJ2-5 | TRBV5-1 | CASSLGRQAAETQYF | TGCGCCAGCAGCTTGGGGCGGCAGGCGGCAGAGACCCAGTACTTC
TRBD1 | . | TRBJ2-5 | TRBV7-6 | CASSLLRGPLRETQYF | TGTGCCAGCAGCCTCTTGAGGGGGCCCCTTCGGGAGACCCAGTACTTC
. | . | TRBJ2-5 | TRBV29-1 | CSVVEGTQYF | TGCAGCGTTGTAGAGGGGACCCAGTACTTC
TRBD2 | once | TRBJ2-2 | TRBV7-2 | CASSLGLAGTGELFF | TGTGCCAGCAGCTTGGGGCTAGCGGGGACCGGGGAGCTGTTTTTT
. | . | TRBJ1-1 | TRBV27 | CASSLGAGSPNTEAFF | TGTGCCAGCAGTTTGGGGGCAGGGAGCCCGAACACTGAAGCTTTCTTT
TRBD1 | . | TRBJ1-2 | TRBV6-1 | CASSEAQGAIYGYTF | TGTGCCAGCAGTGAAGCACAGGGGGCCATATATGGCTACACCTTC
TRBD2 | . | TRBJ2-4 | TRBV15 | CATSRELAGVLAKNIQYF | TGTGCCACCAGCAGAGAACTAGCGGGGGTACTAGCCAAAAACATTCAGTACTTC
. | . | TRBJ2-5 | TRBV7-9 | CASSLAVVREETQYF | TGTGCCAGCAGCTTAGCGGTGGTGCGAGAAGAGACCCAGTACTTC
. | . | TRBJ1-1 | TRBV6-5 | CASSYRVVMIEEAFF | TGTGCCAGCAGTTACCGTGTGGTGATGATAGAAGAAGCTTTCTTT
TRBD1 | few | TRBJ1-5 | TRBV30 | CAWSRDSYLAQHF | TGTGCCTGGAGTAGGGACAGTTATCTGGCCCAGCATTTT
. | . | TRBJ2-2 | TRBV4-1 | CASSQVAGQRTGELFF | TGCGCCAGCAGCCAAGTGGCAGGGCAACGGACCGGGGAGCTGTTTTTT
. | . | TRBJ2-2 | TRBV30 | CAWSTTSGTGELFF | TGTGCCTGGAGCACAACCTCGGGGACCGGGGAGCTGTTTTTT
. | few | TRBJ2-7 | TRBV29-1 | CSVEDSSQGTYEQYF | TGCAGCGTTGAAGATTCGTCACAGGGAACCTACGAGCAGTACTTC
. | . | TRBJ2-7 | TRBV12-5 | CASGLPAGDYEQYF | TGTGCTAGTGGTCTACCAGCAGGGGATTACGAGCAGTACTTC
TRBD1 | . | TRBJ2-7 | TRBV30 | CAWRPMKRGQGVLYEQYF | TGTGCCTGGAGACCTATGAAACGGGGACAGGGGGTTTTGTACGAGCAGTACTTC
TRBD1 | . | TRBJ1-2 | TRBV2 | CASSRDRSNYGYTF | TGTGCCAGCAGTAGGGACAGATCTAACTATGGCTACACCTTC
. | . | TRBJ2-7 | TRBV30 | CAWSYRVLDEQYF | TGTGCCTGGAGCTACAGGGTTTTGGATGAGCAGTACTTC
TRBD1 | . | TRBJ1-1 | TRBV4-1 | CASSLGQGGIMNTEAFF | TGCGCCAGCAGCCTGGGGCAGGGGGGTATCATGAACACTGAAGCTTTCTTT
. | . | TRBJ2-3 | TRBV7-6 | CASSLRDTNTDTQYF | TGTGCCAGCAGCTTAAGGGACACAAACACAGATACGCAGTATTTT
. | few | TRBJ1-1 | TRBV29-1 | CSVVYSGGPDTEAFF | TGCAGCGTCGTCTATAGCGGGGGGCCGGATACCGAGGCTTTCTTT
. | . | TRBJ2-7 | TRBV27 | CASSPAGRGAPSSEQYF | TGTGCCAGCAGTCCCGCGGGTCGGGGGGCCCCTTCGAGTGAGCAGTACTTC
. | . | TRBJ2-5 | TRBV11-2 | CASSPQQGRQETQYF | TGTGCCAGCAGCCCACAACAGGGGAGGCAGGAGACCCAGTACTTC
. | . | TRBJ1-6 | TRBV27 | CASRSQGRDSPLHF | TGTGCCAGCAGATCTCAGGGAAGAGATTCACCCCTCCACTTT
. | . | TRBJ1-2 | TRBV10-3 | CAISDRDSYGYTF | TGTGCCATCAGTGACCGGGACTCCTATGGCTACACCTTC
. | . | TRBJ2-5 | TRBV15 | CATSRDPTETQYF | TGTGCCACCAGCAGAGACCCAACGGAGACCCAGTACTTC
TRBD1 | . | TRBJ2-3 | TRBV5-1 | CASSAYSRTGSTDTQYF | TGCGCCAGCAGCGCGTACAGCAGGACAGGGAGCACAGATACGCAGTATTTT
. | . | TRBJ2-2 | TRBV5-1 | CASSLTRGADVTGELFF | TGCGCCAGCAGCTTGACTCGGGGGGCTGATGTCACCGGGGAGCTGTTTTTT
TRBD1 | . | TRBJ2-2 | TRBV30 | CAWSREDRGNTGELFF | TGTGCCTGGAGTAGGGAGGACAGGGGGAACACCGGGGAGCTGTTTTTT
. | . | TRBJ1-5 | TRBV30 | CAWSVRSGQPQHF | TGTGCCTGGAGTGTACGGTCGGGGCAGCCCCAGCATTTT
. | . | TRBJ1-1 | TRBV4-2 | CASSQETANTEAFF | TGTGCCAGCAGCCAAGAGACAGCCAACACTGAAGCTTTCTTT
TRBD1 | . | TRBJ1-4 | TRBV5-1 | CASSSGQGREKLFF | TGCGCCAGCAGCAGCGGACAGGGACGTGAAAAACTGTTTTTT
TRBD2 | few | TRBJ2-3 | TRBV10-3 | CAISDTPGSGGLTDTQYF | TGTGCCATCAGTGACACCCCAGGTAGCGGGGGGTTGACAGATACGCAGTATTTT
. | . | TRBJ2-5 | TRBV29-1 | CSVDRRQGETQYF | TGCAGCGTGGACCGGCGGCAGGGAGAGACCCAGTACTTC
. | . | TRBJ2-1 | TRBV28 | CASLGENGNEQFF | TGTGCCAGCTTAGGGGAAAACGGCAATGAGCAGTTCTTC
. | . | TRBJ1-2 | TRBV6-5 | CASSYSDQRYTF | TGTGCCAGCAGTTACTCCGACCAGCGCTACACCTTC
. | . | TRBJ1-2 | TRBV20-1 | CSASPASGYTF | TGCAGTGCTAGCCCAGCCAGCGGCTACACCTTC